The 5 T cell receptor beta chains listed next were all sequenced from one sample in a study of T cells in Graves' hyperthyroidism and ophthalmopathy. The source material, RNA transcripts, was used to amplify TCR beta CDR3 regions. HTBI primers drove first-round RT-PCR of the TCR CDR3. MiXCR, run by TCRdb on the multiplex PCR reads, gives a single entry per CDR3 protein. The repertoire holds 480,000 or so distinct CDR3 sequences, with 46% as singletons. The material sequenced was peripheral blood or thyroid tissue (not recorded which). Receptors originate from an adult woman with Graves' disease, either hyperthyroidism or ophthalmopathy (not recorded which).

This chain uses TRBV7-9 with TRBJ2-5, with D perhaps matching TRBD2 (6 bases). The CDR3 totals 11 residues. With 6 bases removed from V and 9 bases from J, the gap between germline ends came to 11 bases. Germline CDR1 SEHNR, CDR2 FQNEAQ (reference sequence). This CDR3 reads CASRPTGAQYF. CDR3 coding DNA: TGTGCCAGCAGGCCAACGGGGGCCCAGTACTTC.

This clonotype has more than one count but fewer than ten. This chain uses TRBV3-1 with TRBJ2-2; D may be TRBD1 or TRBD2 (5 bases each). Germline assignment: CDR1 LGHDT and CDR2 YNNKEL (reference sequence). The CDR3 is 14 residues long. V was cut by 1 base and J by 4 bases, with 7 bases left in between. The CDR3 DNA sequence: TGTGCCAGCAGCCAAGTAGGGACCACCGGGGAGCTGTTTTTT. This encodes CASSQVGTTGELFF.

Concerning this clonotype: An end of the junction does not agree with germline; a read error may underlie this. The chain carries TRBV28 and TRBJ1-2, with D hard to call. In germline, CDR1 is MDHEN, CDR2 SYDVKM. This CDR3 region has 13 residues. The CDR3 loop is CAGSFPERHGYTF. In nucleotides, the CDR3 is TGTGCCGGCAGTTTTCCGGAAAGACACGGCTACACCTTC.

Ten or more counts support this clonotype. The chain employs TRBV12-3 or TRBV12-4 and TRBJ1-5; D remains unclear. The CDR3 runs to 15 residues. Trimming shortened V by 5 bases and J by 1 base, and 12 bases separated the two germline ends. CDR3 amino acids: CASSPSGPSNQPQHF. The CDR3 coding sequence is TGTGCCAGCAGTCCATCCGGGCCCAGCAATCAGCCCCAGCATTTT.

This chain uses TRBV20-1 with TRBJ1-2; 7 bases fit TRBD1. This CDR3 is built from 13 residues. V lost 5 bases to trimming and J lost 7 bases; unmatched junction nucleotides: 10. Germline CDR1 is DFQATT and CDR2 is SNEGSKA (reference sequence). CDR3 sequence reads: CSAPGGNLGGYTF. The CDR3 region has the DNA TGCAGTGCTCCAGGGGGGAACTTGGGTGGCTACACCTTC.